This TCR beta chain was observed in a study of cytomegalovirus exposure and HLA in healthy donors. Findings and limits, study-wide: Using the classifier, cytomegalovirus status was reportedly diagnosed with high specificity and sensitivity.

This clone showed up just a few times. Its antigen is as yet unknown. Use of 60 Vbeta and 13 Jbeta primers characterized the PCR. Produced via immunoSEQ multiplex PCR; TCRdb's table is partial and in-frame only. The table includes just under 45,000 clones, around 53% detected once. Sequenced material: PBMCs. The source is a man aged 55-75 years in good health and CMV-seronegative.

CDR3 protein: CASSLSRTLNTGELFF. The CDR3, as DNA: TGTGCCAGCAGCTTATCGAGAACTCTAAACACCGGGGAGCTGTTTTTT. V gene TRBV7-2 combines with J gene TRBJ2-2; no definite D call. The germline gives CDR1 SGHTA, CDR2 FQGNSA. This CDR3 is 16 amino acids long. Between the trimmed V and J ends, which lost 2 bases and 2 bases, there was a span of 12 bases.